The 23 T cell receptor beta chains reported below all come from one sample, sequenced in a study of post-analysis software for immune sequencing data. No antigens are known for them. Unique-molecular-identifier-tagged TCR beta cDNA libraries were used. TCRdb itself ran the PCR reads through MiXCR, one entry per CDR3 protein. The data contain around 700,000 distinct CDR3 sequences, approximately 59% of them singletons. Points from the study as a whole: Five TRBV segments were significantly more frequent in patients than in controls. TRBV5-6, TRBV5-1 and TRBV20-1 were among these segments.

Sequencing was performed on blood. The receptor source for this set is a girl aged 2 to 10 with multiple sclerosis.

CDR3 sequence: CASSVTSNEQYF. CDR3 bases: TGTGCCAGCAGCGTTACATCCAACGAGCAGTACTTC. This chain joins TRBV6-6 and TRBJ2-4; D not resolved. The J call may be incorrect, as the DNA end agrees better with TRBJ2-7. The germline CDR1 and CDR2 sequences are MNHNY and SVGAGI (reference sequence). The CDR3 sequence is 12 residues long.

The CDR3 DNA reads as TGTGCCAGCAGCTTAGTGCCGGGGGCTACTGAAGCTTTCTTT. Translating it yields CASSLVPGATEAFF. This chain links TRBV7-9 with TRBJ1-1, with D possibly being TRBD1 (6 bases). V was clipped by 1 base and J by 5 bases, with 11 bases between them. The CDR3 consists of 14 residues. Germline V gene sequence: CDR1 SEHNR, CDR2 FQNEAQ (reference sequence). The full variable domain, with the rest looked up from reference TRBV7-9 and TRBJ1-1, is DTGVSQNPRHKITKRGQNVTFRCDPISEHNRLYWYRQTLGQGPEFLTYFQNEAQLEKSRLLSDRFSAERPKGSFSTLEIQRTEQGDSAMYLCASSLVPGATEAFFGQGTRLTVV.

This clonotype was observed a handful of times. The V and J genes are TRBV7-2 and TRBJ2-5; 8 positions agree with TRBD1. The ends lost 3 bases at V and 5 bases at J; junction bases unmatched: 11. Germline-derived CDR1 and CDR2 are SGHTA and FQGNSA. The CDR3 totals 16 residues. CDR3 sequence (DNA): TGTGCCAGCAGCTTTACCTCCAGACAGGGGTGGGAGACCCAGTACTTC. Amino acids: CASSFTSRQGWETQYF. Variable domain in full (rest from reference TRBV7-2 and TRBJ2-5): GAGVSQSPSNKVTEKGKDVELRCDPISGHTALYWYRQSLGQGLEFLIYFQGNSAPDKSGLPSDRFSAERTGGSVSTLTIQRTQQEDSAVYLCASSFTSRQGWETQYFGPGTRLLVL.

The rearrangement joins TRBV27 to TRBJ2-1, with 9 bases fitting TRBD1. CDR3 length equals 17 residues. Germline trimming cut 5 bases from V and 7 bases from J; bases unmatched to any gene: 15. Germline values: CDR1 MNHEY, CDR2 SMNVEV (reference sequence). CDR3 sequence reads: CASSLLTGTGIRNEQFF. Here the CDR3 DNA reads TGTGCCAGCAGTCTACTCACGGGGACAGGGATAAGAAATGAGCAGTTCTTC.

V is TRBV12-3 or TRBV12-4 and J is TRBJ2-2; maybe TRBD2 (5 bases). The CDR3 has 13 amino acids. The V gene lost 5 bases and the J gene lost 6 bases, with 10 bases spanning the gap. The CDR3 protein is CASSLTRPGELFF. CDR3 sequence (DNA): TGTGCCAGCAGTCTAACTAGGCCCGGGGAGCTGTTTTTT.

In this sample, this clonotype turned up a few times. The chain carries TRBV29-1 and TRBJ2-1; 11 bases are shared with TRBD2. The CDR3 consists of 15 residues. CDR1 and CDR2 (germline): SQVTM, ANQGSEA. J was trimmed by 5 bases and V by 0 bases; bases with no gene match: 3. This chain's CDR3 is CSVEDGTSGDNEQFF. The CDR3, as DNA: TGCAGCGTTGAAGACGGGACTAGCGGTGACAATGAGCAGTTCTTC.

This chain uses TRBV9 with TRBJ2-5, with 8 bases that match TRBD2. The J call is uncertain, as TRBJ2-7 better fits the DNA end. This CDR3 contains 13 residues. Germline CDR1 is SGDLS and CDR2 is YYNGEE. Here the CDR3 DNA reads TGTGCCAGCAGCCGACGGGGGGGCCTCGAGCAGTACTTC. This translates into CASSRRGGLEQYF.

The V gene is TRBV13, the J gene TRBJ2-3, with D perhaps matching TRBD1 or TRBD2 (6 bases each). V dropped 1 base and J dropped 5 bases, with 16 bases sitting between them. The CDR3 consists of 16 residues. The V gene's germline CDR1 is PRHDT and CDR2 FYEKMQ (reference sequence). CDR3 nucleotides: TGTGCCAGCAGCTTAGTGGGCAGGGGAGGCGGAGATACGCAGTATTTT. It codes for CASSLVGRGGGDTQYF. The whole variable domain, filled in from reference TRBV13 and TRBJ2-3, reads AAGVIQSPRHLIKEKRETATLKCYPIPRHDTVYWYQQGPGQDPQFLISFYEKMQSDKGSIPDRFSAQQFSDYHSELNMSSLELGDSALYFCASSLVGRGGGDTQYFGPGTRLTVL.

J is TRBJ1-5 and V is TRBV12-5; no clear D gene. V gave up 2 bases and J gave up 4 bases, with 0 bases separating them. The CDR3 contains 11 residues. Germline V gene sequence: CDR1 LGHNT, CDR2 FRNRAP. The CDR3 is CASGLNQPQHF. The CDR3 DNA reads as TGTGCTAGTGGTTTGAATCAGCCCCAGCATTTT.

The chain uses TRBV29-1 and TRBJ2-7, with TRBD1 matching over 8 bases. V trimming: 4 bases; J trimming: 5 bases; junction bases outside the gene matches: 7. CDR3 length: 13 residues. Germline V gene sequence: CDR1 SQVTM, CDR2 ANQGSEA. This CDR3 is CSVVQGAGDEQYF. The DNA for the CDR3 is TGCAGCGTTGTCCAGGGGGCAGGTGACGAGCAGTACTTC.

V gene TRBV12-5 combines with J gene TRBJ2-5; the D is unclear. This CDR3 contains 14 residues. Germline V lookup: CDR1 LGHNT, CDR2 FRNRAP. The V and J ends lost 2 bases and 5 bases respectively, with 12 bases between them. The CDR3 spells CASGLSGSVETQYF. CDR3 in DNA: TGTGCTAGTGGTTTGAGTGGTTCGGTTGAGACCCAGTACTTC.

CDR3: CASSFRAEGDTQYF. Written as DNA, the CDR3 is TGTGCCAGCAGTTTCCGGGCCGAGGGAGATACGCAGTATTTT. The chain is built from TRBV27 and TRBJ2-3; the D gene is possibly TRBD2 (5 bases). CDR3 length: 14 amino acids. Trimming took 3 bases from V and 5 from J, leaving 12 bases between them. Germline V gene sequence: CDR1 MNHEY, CDR2 SMNVEV (reference sequence).

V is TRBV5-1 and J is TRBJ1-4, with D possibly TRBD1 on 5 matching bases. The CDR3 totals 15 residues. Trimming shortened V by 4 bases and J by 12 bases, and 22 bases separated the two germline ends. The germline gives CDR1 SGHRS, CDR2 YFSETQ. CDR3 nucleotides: TGCGCCAGCAGCCTCCTAGACCGGCCTAGAGGGGAACTGTTTTTT. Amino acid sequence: CASSLLDRPRGELFF.

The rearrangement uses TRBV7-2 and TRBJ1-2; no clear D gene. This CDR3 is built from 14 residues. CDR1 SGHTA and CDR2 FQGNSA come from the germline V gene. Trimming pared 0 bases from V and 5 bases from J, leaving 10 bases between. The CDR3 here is CASSLASADYGYTF. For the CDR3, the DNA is TGTGCCAGCAGCTTAGCGTCGGCGGATTATGGCTACACCTTC.

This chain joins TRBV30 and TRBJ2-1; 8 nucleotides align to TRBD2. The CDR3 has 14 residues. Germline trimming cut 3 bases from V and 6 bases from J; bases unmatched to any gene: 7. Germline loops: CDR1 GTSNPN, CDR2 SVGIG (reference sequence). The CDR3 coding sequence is TGTGCCTGGAGGATACTAGCGGCGCCCAATGAGCAGTTCTTC. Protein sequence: CAWRILAAPNEQFF.

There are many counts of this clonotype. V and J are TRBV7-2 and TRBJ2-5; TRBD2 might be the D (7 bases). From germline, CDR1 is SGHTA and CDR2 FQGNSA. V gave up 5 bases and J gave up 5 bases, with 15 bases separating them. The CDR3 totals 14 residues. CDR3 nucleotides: TGTGCCAGCAGCCCCAGGTGGGGGGGCGAGACCCAGTACTTC. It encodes CASSPRWGGETQYF.

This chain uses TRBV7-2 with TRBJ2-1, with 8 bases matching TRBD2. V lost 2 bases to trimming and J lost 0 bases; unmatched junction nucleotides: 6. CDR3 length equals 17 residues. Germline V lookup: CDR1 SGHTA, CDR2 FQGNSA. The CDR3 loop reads CASSLKSGGSSYNEQFF. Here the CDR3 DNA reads TGTGCCAGCAGCTTAAAGTCGGGGGGGAGCTCCTACAATGAGCAGTTCTTC.

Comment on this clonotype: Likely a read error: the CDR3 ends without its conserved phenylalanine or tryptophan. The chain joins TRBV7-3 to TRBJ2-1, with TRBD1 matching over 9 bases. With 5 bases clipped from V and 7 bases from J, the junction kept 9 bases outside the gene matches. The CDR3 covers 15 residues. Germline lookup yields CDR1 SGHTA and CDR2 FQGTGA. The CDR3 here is CASSRSGTGKNEQFL. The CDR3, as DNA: TGTGCCAGCAGCCGATCCGGGACAGGGAAGAATGAGCAGTTCTTA.

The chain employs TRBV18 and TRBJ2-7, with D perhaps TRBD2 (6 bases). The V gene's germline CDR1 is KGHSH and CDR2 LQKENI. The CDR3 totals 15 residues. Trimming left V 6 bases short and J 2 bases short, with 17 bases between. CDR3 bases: TGTGCCAGCTCGGCGCCCCGGAGGGGAACCTACGAGCAGTACTTC. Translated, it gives CASSAPRRGTYEQYF.

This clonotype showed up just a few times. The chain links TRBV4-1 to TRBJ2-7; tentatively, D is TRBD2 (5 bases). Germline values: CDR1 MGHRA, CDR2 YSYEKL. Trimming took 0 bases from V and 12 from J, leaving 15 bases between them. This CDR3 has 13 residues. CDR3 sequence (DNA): TGCGCCAGCAGCCAAGATCGTGACCGGGAACGGTACTTC. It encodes CASSQDRDRERYF.

The CDR3 nucleotides are TGTGCCAGCAGTCGAACTAGCGGGAAAGAGTCCCAGTACTTC. It specifies CASSRTSGKESQYF. The chain recombines TRBV12-3 or TRBV12-4 with TRBJ2-7; 10 nucleotides match TRBD2. The CDR3 covers 14 residues. The ends lost 5 bases at V and 10 bases at J; junction bases unmatched: 11.

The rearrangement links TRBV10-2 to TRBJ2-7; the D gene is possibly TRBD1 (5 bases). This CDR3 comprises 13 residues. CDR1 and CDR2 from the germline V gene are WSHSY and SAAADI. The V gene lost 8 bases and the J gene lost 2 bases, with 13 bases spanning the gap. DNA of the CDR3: TGCGCCAGCCGCCTAGGGGCACCCTACGAGCAGTACTTC. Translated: CASRLGAPYEQYF.

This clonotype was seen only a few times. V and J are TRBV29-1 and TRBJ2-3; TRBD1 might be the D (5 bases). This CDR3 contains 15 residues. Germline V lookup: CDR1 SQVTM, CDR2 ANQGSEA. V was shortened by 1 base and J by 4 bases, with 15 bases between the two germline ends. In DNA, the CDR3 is TGCAGCGTTGAAGGGGGCAGGGTTGGAGCAGATACGCAGTATTTT. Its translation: CSVEGGRVGADTQYF.